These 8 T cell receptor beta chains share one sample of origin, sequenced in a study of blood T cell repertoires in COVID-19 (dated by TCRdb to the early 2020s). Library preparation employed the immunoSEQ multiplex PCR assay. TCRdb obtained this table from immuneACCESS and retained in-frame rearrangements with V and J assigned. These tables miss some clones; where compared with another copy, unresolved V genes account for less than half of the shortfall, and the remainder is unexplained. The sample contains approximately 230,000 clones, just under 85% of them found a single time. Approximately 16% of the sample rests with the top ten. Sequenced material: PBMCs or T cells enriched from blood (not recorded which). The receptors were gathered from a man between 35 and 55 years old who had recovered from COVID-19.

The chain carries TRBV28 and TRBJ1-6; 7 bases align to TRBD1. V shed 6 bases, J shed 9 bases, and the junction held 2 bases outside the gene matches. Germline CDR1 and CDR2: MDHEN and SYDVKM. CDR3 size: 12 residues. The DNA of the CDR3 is TGTGCCAGCAGAACAGGGGCTTCACCCCTCCACTTT. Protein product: CASRTGASPLHF.

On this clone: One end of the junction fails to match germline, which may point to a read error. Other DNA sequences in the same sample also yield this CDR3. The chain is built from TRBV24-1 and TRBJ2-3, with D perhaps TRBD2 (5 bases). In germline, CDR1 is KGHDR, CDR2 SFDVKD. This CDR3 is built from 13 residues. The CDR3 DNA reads TGTGCCACCAGTGATCCTAGCACGGATACGCAGTATTTT. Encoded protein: CATSDPSTDTQYF.

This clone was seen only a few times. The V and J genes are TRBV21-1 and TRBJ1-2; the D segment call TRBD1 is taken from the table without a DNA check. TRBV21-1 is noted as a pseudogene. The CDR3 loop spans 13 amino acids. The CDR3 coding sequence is TGTGCCAGCACCGGGGGACAGCTCTATGGCTACACCTTC. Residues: CASTGGQLYGYTF.

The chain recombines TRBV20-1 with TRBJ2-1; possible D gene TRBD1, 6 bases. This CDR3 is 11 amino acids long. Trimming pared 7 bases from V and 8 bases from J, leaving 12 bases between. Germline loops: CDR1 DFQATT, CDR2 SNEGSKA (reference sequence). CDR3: CSGRGSDEQFF. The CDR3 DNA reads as TGCAGTGGAAGGGGGTCGGATGAGCAGTTCTTC.

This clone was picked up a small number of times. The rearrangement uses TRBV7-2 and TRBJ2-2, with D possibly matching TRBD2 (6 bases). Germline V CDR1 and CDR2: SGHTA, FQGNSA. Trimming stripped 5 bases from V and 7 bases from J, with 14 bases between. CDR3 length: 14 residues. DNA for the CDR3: TGTGCCAGCAGCGGGTGGGACTTCTTCGGGGAGCTGTTTTTT. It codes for CASSGWDFFGELFF.

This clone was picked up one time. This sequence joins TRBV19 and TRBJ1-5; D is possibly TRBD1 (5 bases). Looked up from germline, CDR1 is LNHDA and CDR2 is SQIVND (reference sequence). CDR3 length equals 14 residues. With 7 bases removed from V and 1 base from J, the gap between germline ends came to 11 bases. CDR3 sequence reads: CASIRQGSNQPQHF. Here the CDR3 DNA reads TGTGCCAGTATCAGGCAGGGCAGCAATCAGCCCCAGCATTTT.

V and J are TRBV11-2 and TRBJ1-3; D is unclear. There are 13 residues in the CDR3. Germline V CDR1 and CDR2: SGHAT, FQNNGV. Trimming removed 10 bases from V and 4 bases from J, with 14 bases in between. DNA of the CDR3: TGTGCCACCCGGGGAAAAGCGGGAAACACCATATATTTT. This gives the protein CATRGKAGNTIYF. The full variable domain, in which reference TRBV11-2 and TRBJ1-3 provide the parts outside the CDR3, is EAGVAQSPRYKIIEKRQSVAFWCNPISGHATLYWYQQILGQGPKLLIQFQNNGVVDDSQLPKDRFSAERLKGVDSTLKIQPAKLEDSAVYLCATRGKAGNTIYFGEGSWLTVV.

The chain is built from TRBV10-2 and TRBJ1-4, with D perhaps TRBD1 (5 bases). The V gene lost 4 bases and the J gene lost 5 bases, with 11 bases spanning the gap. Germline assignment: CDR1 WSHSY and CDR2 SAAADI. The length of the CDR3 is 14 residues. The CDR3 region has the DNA TGCGCCAGCAGTGCCCCCGGGGGGAATGAAAAACTGTTTTTT. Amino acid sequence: CASSAPGGNEKLFF.